This TCR beta chain was captured in a study of T cells after yellow fever vaccination. A universal primer site and UMIs were added as TCR cDNA was made by 5'RACE template switching. TCRdb reanalysed the 5' RACE reads using MiXCR and keeps one entry per CDR3 protein. The data show some 150,000 distinct CDR3 sequences, 5% to 7.5% seen once. This clonotype was seen repeatedly, ten times or more. What it recognizes is unknown. Study-wide results and limits: Subsequent to the booster, the majority of primary-vaccination clones reappeared (under 98% CD4, about 90% CD8).

This specimen consisted of CD4+ T cells sorted from PBMCs, obtained 10 days after the yellow fever booster vaccination. The TCR sequence derives from a man aged 25 to 45 who received the YFV17D yellow fever vaccine.

CDR3 loop: CASSKREGSTDTQYF. As DNA, the CDR3 is TGTGCCAGCAGCAAGCGGGAGGGGAGCACAGATACGCAGTATTTT. The chain employs TRBV7-8 and TRBJ2-3, with 10 nucleotides matching TRBD2. J lost 0 bases, V lost 5 bases, and 2 bases had no gene match. Germline CDR1 SGHVS, CDR2 FQNEAQ. This CDR3 contains 15 residues.